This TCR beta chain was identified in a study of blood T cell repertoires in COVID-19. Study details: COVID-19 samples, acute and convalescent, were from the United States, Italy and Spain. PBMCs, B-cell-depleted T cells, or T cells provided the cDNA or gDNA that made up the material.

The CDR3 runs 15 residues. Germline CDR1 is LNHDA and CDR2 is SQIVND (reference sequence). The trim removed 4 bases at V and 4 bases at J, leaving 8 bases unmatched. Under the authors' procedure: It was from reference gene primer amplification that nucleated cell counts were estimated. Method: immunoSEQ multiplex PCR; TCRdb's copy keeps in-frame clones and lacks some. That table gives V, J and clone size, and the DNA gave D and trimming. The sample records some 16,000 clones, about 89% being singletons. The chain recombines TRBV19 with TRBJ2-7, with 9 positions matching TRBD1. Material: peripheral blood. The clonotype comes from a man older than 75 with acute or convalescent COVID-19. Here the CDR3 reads CASSRAGTGSYEQYF. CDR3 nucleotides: TGTGCCAGTAGTAGGGCCGGGACAGGGAGTTACGAGCAGTACTTC.